The next 29 T cell receptor beta chains were all read from a single sample in a study of response to subunit inactivated influenza vaccine. TCRdb analysed the RT-PCR reads with MiXCR anew, one entry per CDR3 protein. The table lists 560,000 or so distinct CDR3 sequences, 7.5% to 8.5% of them singletons. This specimen was PBMCs from blood, taken around 25 months after vaccination. Every receptor here comes from a man between 50 and 69 years old who received an inactivated influenza vaccine.

V is TRBV4-1 and J is TRBJ2-1; D gene ambiguous. The V end was cut by 0 bases, the J end by 8 bases, with 8 bases between. Germline CDR1 is MGHRA and CDR2 is YSYEKL. The CDR3 sequence is 13 residues long. CDR3 DNA sequence: TGCGCCAGCAGCCAAGATCGTCGGGATGAGCAGTTCTTC. This codes for CASSQDRRDEQFF.

V is TRBV10-3 and J is TRBJ2-3; 12 bases fit TRBD2. CDR1 is ENHRY and CDR2 is SYGVKD in the germline V gene. The CDR3 runs 17 residues. V trimming: 0 bases; J trimming: 1 base; junction bases outside the gene matches: 2. The CDR3 sequence is CAISESSSGRGTDTQYF. CDR3 nucleotides: TGTGCCATCAGTGAGTCGTCTAGCGGGAGGGGCACAGATACGCAGTATTTT.

The CDR3 DNA reads as TGCGCCAGCAGCTTCGAGCCAGGGGGTTTAAGTCAAGAGACCCAGTACTTC. It translates to CASSFEPGGLSQETQYF. The chain joins TRBV5-1 to TRBJ2-5; 7 nucleotides agree with TRBD1. Germline V gene data show CDR1 as SGHRS and CDR2 as YFSETQ. After removal of 2 bases from V and 2 bases from J, the junction contained 12 bases not matched to a gene. This CDR3 contains 17 residues.

V gene TRBV20-1 combines with J gene TRBJ2-5; 8 positions agree with TRBD1. V lost 1 base to trimming and J lost 4 bases; unmatched junction nucleotides: 8. The CDR3 contains 15 residues. Germline V gene sequence: CDR1 DFQATT, CDR2 SNEGSKA (reference sequence). The CDR3 coding sequence is TGCAGTGCTAGAGGGAGAGGCAGGGGGCGAGAGACCCAGTACTTC. As protein: CSARGRGRGRETQYF.

V and J are TRBV6-5 and TRBJ2-5; D assignment may be TRBD1 or TRBD2 (5 bases each). CDR3 length equals 13 residues. Germline CDR1 MNHEY, CDR2 SVGAGI. The V end was cut by 1 base, the J end by 5 bases, with 8 bases between. The CDR3 sequence is CASSYLGEETQYF. CDR3 in DNA: TGTGCCAGCAGTTACTTGGGGGAGGAGACCCAGTACTTC.

This clonotype has a handful of counts. This chain links TRBV12-3 or TRBV12-4 with TRBJ1-4, with D maybe TRBD1 (6 bases). There are 15 residues in the CDR3. V was shortened by 6 bases and J by 0 bases, with 11 bases between the two germline ends. The CDR3 loop is CASSRKGATNEKLFF. DNA of the CDR3: TGTGCCAGCAGCCGAAAGGGGGCAACTAATGAAAAACTGTTTTTT.

In this sample, this clonotype turned up a few times. CDR3 region: CASSVGGYGYTF. Here the CDR3 DNA reads TGTGCCAGCAGCGTAGGAGGCTATGGCTACACCTTC. This chain links TRBV9 with TRBJ1-2; D remains unclear. The CDR3 is 12 residues long. Germline V lookup: CDR1 SGDLS, CDR2 YYNGEE. V was shortened by 0 bases and J by 4 bases, with 4 bases between the two germline ends.

CDR3 in DNA: TGCAGTGCCACCCGGGCGGGACAGGCGAACACCGGGGAGCTGTTTTTT. Encoded protein: CSATRAGQANTGELFF. The V call is TRBV20-1, the J call TRBJ2-2, with 8 bases lining up with TRBD1. Germline trimming cut 6 bases from V and 0 bases from J; bases unmatched to any gene: 9. CDR3 length equals 16 residues. Germline loops: CDR1 DFQATT, CDR2 SNEGSKA (reference sequence).

The V gene is TRBV20-1, the J gene TRBJ1-2; TRBD1 is a possible D gene (5 bases). CDR3 length equals 13 residues. The germline gives CDR1 DFQATT, CDR2 SNEGSKA (reference sequence). V lost 5 bases and J 4 bases, leaving 14 bases between the germline ends. This CDR3 reads CSARTQLFYGYTF. The CDR3 DNA is TGCAGTGCTCGGACACAGCTCTTCTATGGCTACACCTTC.

The chain combines TRBV19 with TRBJ2-5, with D possibly matching TRBD1 (6 bases). CDR1 and CDR2 (germline): LNHDA, SQIVND (reference sequence). CDR3 size: 15 residues. V gave up 2 bases and J gave up 5 bases, with 15 bases separating them. This chain's CDR3 is CASSITITGRETQYF. The CDR3, as DNA: TGTGCCAGTAGTATAACTATTACAGGGCGGGAGACCCAGTACTTC.

A few counts support this clonotype. This chain uses TRBV5-1 with TRBJ2-5; D perhaps matches TRBD1 (6 bases). V was shortened by 6 bases and J by 4 bases, with 13 bases between the two germline ends. CDR3 length: 13 residues. Germline CDR1 SGHRS, CDR2 YFSETQ. The CDR3, as DNA: TGCGCCAGCATCTCCGGGGACACAGAGACCCAGTACTTC. Translated, it gives CASISGDTETQYF. Supplemented by reference TRBV5-1 and TRBJ2-5, the full variable domain reads KAGVTQTPRYLIKTRGQQVTLSCSPISGHRSVSWYQQTPGQGLQFLFEYFSETQRNKGNFPGRFSGRQFSNSRSEMNVSTLELGDSALYLCASISGDTETQYFGPGTRLLVL.

The chain uses TRBV29-1 and TRBJ2-5; a possible D gene is TRBD2 (6 bases). The CDR3 spans 13 residues. Germline CDR1 is SQVTM and CDR2 is ANQGSEA. Trimming removed 0 bases from V and 7 bases from J, with 12 bases in between. The CDR3 region has the DNA TGCAGCGTTGAAGATGGTGTTAGCGGGACCCAGTACTTC. Amino acid sequence: CSVEDGVSGTQYF.

This clonotype was detected ten times or more. The gene calls are TRBV6-6 and TRBJ1-1; 7 bases are shared with TRBD1. The V and J ends lost 4 bases and 4 bases, in that order; junction bases with no gene match: 3. The V gene's germline CDR1 is MNHNY and CDR2 SVGAGI (reference sequence). The CDR3 is 13 amino acids. CDR3 in amino acids: CASSSRGTTEAFF. CDR3 in DNA: TGTGCCAGCAGTTCCAGGGGGACCACTGAAGCTTTCTTT.

This clonotype was recorded only once. Given a much more abundant clone one base away, this may be a read error. The conserved closing phenylalanine or tryptophan is absent in this CDR3, likely reflecting a read error. This chain links TRBV7-8 with TRBJ2-7; TRBD1 is a possible D gene (6 bases). CDR1 and CDR2 (germline): SGHVS, FQNEAQ. The CDR3 contains 11 residues. V was cut by 10 bases and J by 6 bases, with 13 bases left in between. The CDR3 spells CATSLGGEQYI. The CDR3 nucleotides are TGTGCCACCTCATTAGGGGGCGAGCAGTACATC.

This clonotype was counted ten times or more. The chain couples TRBV28 to TRBJ1-2, with D possibly being TRBD1 (5 bases). Looked up from germline, CDR1 is MDHEN and CDR2 is SYDVKM. This CDR3 is 14 amino acids long. Trimming took 5 bases from V and 6 from J, leaving 16 bases between them. The CDR3: CASSRTLSAHGYTF. CDR3 coding DNA: TGTGCCAGCAGTCGGACATTATCAGCTCATGGCTACACCTTC.

This clonotype showed up many times. This chain uses TRBV7-9 with TRBJ1-3; D is undetermined. The CDR3 contains 14 residues. The germline CDR1 and CDR2 sequences are SEHNR and FQNEAQ (reference sequence). Deletions cut 5 bases from V and 0 bases from J, with 8 bases between. CDR3 sequence reads: CASSIRRSGNTIYF. CDR3 bases: TGTGCCAGCAGCATCAGACGCTCTGGAAACACCATATATTTT.

This sequence joins TRBV6-5 and TRBJ2-4; TRBD2 is a possible D gene (7 bases). Germline CDR1 reads MNHEY; CDR2 reads SVGAGI. The ends were cut back, 1 base at V and 2 bases at J, with 9 bases in the middle. CDR3 length equals 15 residues. The DNA for the CDR3 is TGTGCCAGCAGTTACTTGGGGGGGCCCAAAAACATTCAGTACTTC. This codes for CASSYLGGPKNIQYF.

This clonotype has ten or more counts. The chain has TRBV6-1 and TRBJ2-6; TRBD1 matches 8 bases. V shed 3 bases and J 0 bases; nucleotides not matched to a gene: 4. The CDR3 spans 17 residues. CDR1 and CDR2 (germline): MNHNS, SASEGT. The CDR3 is CASSEQGAGSGANVLTF. As DNA, the CDR3 is TGTGCCAGCAGTGAGCAGGGGGCCGGCTCTGGGGCCAACGTCCTGACTTTC.

This clonotype was observed a few times. V gene TRBV5-1 combines with J gene TRBJ2-3; perhaps TRBD1 as D (5 bases). CDR1 and CDR2 (germline): SGHRS, YFSETQ. Trimming took 8 bases from V and 2 from J, leaving 12 bases between them. This CDR3 has 13 residues. CDR3 loop: CASATAATDTQYF. The DNA of the CDR3 is TGCGCCAGTGCGACAGCCGCCACAGATACGCAGTATTTT. Drawing the rest from reference TRBV5-1 and TRBJ2-3, the complete variable domain is KAGVTQTPRYLIKTRGQQVTLSCSPISGHRSVSWYQQTPGQGLQFLFEYFSETQRNKGNFPGRFSGRQFSNSRSEMNVSTLELGDSALYLCASATAATDTQYFGPGTRLTVL.

This clonotype was observed at least ten times. The CDR3 loop is CASSDLGAQDYEQYF. The DNA for the CDR3 is TGTGCCAGCAGTGACTTGGGGGCGCAAGATTACGAGCAGTACTTC. V gene TRBV2 combines with J gene TRBJ2-7, with D perhaps TRBD1 (6 bases). This CDR3 has 15 residues. Germline V CDR1 and CDR2: SNHLY, FYNNEI. Trimming left V 3 bases short and J 4 bases short, with 16 bases between.

The CDR3 here is CASSLTSVPEAFF. The CDR3 DNA reads as TGTGCCAGCAGTTTAACTTCCGTACCTGAAGCTTTCTTT. The chain couples TRBV28 to TRBJ1-1; D is uncertain. V lost 2 bases, J lost 6 bases, and 10 bases lay in between. The germline V gene has CDR1 MDHEN and CDR2 SYDVKM. This CDR3 comprises 13 residues.

Written as DNA, the CDR3 is TGTGCCAGCAGTGCCGGGAGGCGGGGTTCGTACAATGAGCAGTTCTTC. Translating it yields CASSAGRRGSYNEQFF. The gene calls are TRBV2 and TRBJ2-1, with 7 nucleotides matching TRBD2. Trimming removed 4 bases from V and 4 bases from J; junction bases left unmatched: 10. This CDR3 contains 16 residues. CDR1 and CDR2 from the germline V gene are SNHLY and FYNNEI. The full variable domain, rest sourced from reference TRBV2 and TRBJ2-1, is EPEVTQTPSHQVTQMGQEVILRCVPISNHLYFYWYRQILGQKVEFLVSFYNNEISEKSEIFDDQFSVERPDGSNFTLKIRSTKLEDSAMYFCASSAGRRGSYNEQFFGPGTRLTVL.

The gene calls are TRBV12-3 or TRBV12-4 and TRBJ2-1; D not resolved. V dropped 2 bases and J dropped 8 bases, with 10 bases sitting between them. The CDR3 contains 13 residues. CDR3 protein: CASSLSFADEQFF. The CDR3 DNA reads as TGTGCCAGCAGTTTAAGTTTTGCGGATGAGCAGTTCTTC.

This clonotype was counted ten times or more. The rearrangement joins TRBV7-6 to TRBJ2-7, with D maybe TRBD2 (6 bases). Germline values: CDR1 SGHVS, CDR2 FNYEAQ. Trimming cost V 5 bases and J 0 bases, with 11 bases left between them. There are 14 residues in the CDR3. Here the CDR3 DNA reads TGTGCCAGCAGCCAGGCGGGACGCTCCTACGAGCAGTACTTC. Translation gives CASSQAGRSYEQYF.

This clonotype has a handful of counts. This chain connects TRBV20-1 to TRBJ1-2; 11 nucleotides match TRBD1. Unmatched junction bases numbered 7, after V lost 0 bases and J lost 7 bases. The germline gives CDR1 DFQATT, CDR2 SNEGSKA (reference sequence). The CDR3 runs 15 residues. Here the CDR3 DNA reads TGCAGTGCTAGAGACCGGACAGGGGGCATATTTGGCTACACCTTC. This translates into CSARDRTGGIFGYTF.

The V call is TRBV4-2, the J call TRBJ1-1; the D is unclear. CDR1 is LGHNA and CDR2 is YNFKEQ in the germline V gene. Between the trimmed V and J ends, which lost 1 base and 5 bases, there was a span of 14 bases. This CDR3 region has 15 residues. CDR3: CASSQARQPRTEAFF. The CDR3 bases are TGTGCCAGCAGCCAAGCACGGCAGCCGAGGACTGAAGCTTTCTTT.

In this sample, this clonotype turned up a few times. The V gene is TRBV12-3 or TRBV12-4, the J gene TRBJ2-1; D possibly matches TRBD1 or TRBD2 (5 bases each). V was clipped by 4 bases and J by 6 bases, with 10 bases between them. CDR3 length: 13 amino acids. The DNA of the CDR3 is TGTGCCAGCAGTTCCCGGGACGGCAATGAGCAGTTCTTC. Translating it yields CASSSRDGNEQFF.

This clonotype was seen only a few times. This chain connects TRBV7-9 to TRBJ2-7, with 9 bases that match TRBD1. The germline V gene has CDR1 SEHNR and CDR2 FQNEAQ (reference sequence). V trimming: 1 base; J trimming: 5 bases; junction bases outside the gene matches: 9. The CDR3 runs to 16 residues. The CDR3 DNA follows: TGTGCCAGCAGCTTAGTTCGGACAGGGGAATTCGACGAGCAGTACTTC. Its translation is CASSLVRTGEFDEQYF.

This clonotype came up many times. The V gene is TRBV20-1, the J gene TRBJ1-3; D might be TRBD1 (5 bases). The V gene lost 3 bases and the J gene lost 1 base, with 7 bases spanning the gap. The CDR3 is made up of 13 amino acids. The germline V gene encodes CDR1 DFQATT and CDR2 SNEGSKA (reference sequence). The CDR3 nucleotides read TGCAGTGCTAGGGGGGGGTCTGGAAACACCATATATTTT. Amino acids: CSARGGSGNTIYF.